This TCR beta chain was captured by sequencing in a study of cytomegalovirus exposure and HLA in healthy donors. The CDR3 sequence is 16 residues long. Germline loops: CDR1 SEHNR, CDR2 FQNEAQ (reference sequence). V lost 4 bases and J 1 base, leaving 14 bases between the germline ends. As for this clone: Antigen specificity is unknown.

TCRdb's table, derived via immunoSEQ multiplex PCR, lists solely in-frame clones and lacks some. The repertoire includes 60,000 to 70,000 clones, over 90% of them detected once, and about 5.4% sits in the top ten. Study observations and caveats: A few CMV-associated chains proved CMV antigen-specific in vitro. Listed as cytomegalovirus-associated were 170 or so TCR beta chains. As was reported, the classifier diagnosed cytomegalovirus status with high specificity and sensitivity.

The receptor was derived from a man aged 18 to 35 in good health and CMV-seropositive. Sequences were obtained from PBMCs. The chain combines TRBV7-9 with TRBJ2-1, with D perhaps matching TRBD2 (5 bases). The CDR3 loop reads CASSYSGSGSYNEQFF. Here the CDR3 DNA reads TGTGCCAGCAGCTATTCCGGTTCGGGATCCTACAATGAGCAGTTCTTC.